This T cell receptor beta chain was profiled in a study of cytomegalovirus exposure and HLA in healthy donors. The wider study: Inside one of the first data releases sat around 86 million unique TCRs taken from HLA-typed donors.

With respect to this clone: What it binds is not known.

This CDR3 region has 14 residues. The ends lost 5 bases at V and 5 bases at J; junction bases unmatched: 8. The germline CDR1 and CDR2 sequences are LNHDA and SQIVND (reference sequence). PCR amplification relied on 60 Vbeta primers (plus 13 Jbeta primers). Profiling relied on immunoSEQ multiplex PCR, and the TCRdb table lists in-frame clones only, not all of them. The sample holds about 190,000 clones, under 85% seen once. Overall study findings and caveats: Roughly uniform depth of sequencing across donors was assumed in presence/absence analyses. Later analysis showed TCR association rates varying by HLA locus, highest for DRB1 and lowest for HLA-C.

The receptor was derived from a woman between 50 and 59 years old in good health and CMV-seropositive. V usage is TRBV19 and J usage is TRBJ2-7; 8 nucleotides line up with TRBD1. The sample consisted of PBMCs. The CDR3 DNA sequence: TGTGCCAGTAGTCCATACAGGGGGGTCCACGAGCAGTACTTC. Amino acid sequence: CASSPYRGVHEQYF.